The present entry profiles one T cell receptor (beta chain) with its context. This clone has just one count. Its antigen specificity is not known. Within one base of it there is no much larger clone, and no base qualities were kept. TCRbeta CDR3 regions were sequenced with the immunoSEQ Assay. After extraction, genomic DNA underwent amplification by bias-controlled multiplex PCR, followed by high-throughput sequencing. In the source study's methods: To quantify the absolute abundance of every unique TCRbeta CDR3 region, sequences were collapsed and filtered. T cell fraction was estimated by normalizing TCRbeta template counts to usable DNA, with usable DNA measured through amplification of reference genes found in all nucleated cells. Repertoire TCRs were annotated as SARS-CoV-2-specific when V gene, CDR3 amino acid sequence and J gene were exactly matched to a known reactive TCR set. MIRA supplied the reference SARS-CoV-2 TCR set, which was filtered for enrichment in COVID-19-positive ImmuneCODE repertoires so that public or cross-reactive TCRs were removed. Drawing on the MIRA antigens, annotated TCRs were analysed further at the level of specific ORF or position within ORF. Depth was the summed frequency of annotated unique rearrangements, while breadth was defined as annotated unique rearrangements over total unique productive rearrangements. Two-sided Wilcoxon rank-sum tests were applied when comparing TCR breadth between groups. TCRdb obtained this table from immuneACCESS and retained in-frame rearrangements with V and J assigned. These tables miss some clones; where compared with another copy, unresolved V genes account for less than half of the shortfall, and the remainder is unexplained. Clone size and the V and J calls come from that table; the DNA yielded D and trimming. This sample lists about 350,000 clones; 70% to 90% were detected once. Around a tenth of the sample belongs to the ten largest clones.

The CDR3 covers 16 residues, taking in both the cysteine and the phenylalanine. Just the 48-base CDR3 DNA is kept, in frame starting at base 1. The germline V and J ends show losses of 6 bases and 7 bases respectively, and no gene match explains 15 bases of the junction. Via the germline V gene, CDR1 is MNHEY and CDR2 SVGEGT. The sample's treatment or condition label, in plain terms: over 15 received Ad26.COV2.S at low or high dose, single or two shots; 5 received placebo; per-sample allocation not given. For vaccine and placebo recipients, repertoires were sequenced using samples collected on day 63 after the first injection. Cohort 1b enrolled 25 or so adults aged 18-55 years at a single site in Boston, USA, between 29 July and 7 August 2020. Ad26.COV2.S was a replication-incompetent adenovirus type 26 vector expressing a prefusion-stabilized SARS-CoV-2 spike protein from the original Wuhan strain.

The sample comes from a study of Ad26.COV2.S vaccination and SARS-CoV-2 variants (dated by TCRdb to the early 2020s). About the study as a whole: Donors in the vaccine arm were drawn from COV1001, a multicentre, randomized, double-blind, placebo-controlled phase I-IIa trial testing Ad26.COV2.S in healthy adults. Trial participants were randomized into five groups of five, in which low-dose or high-dose Ad26.COV2.S was given once or twice, or placebo was given on both occasions. A total of 32 samples were included in the TCR-sequenced set, comprising about 20 Ad26.COV2.S vaccine recipients, 5 placebo recipients and 8 SARS-CoV-2 convalescent individuals. Ad26.COV2.S was administered intramuscularly at 5 x 10^10 or 1 x 10^11 viral particles, either as a single shot or as two shots given 56 days apart. TCRbeta repertoire sequencing served as the tool for gauging how specific and how broad the SARS-CoV-2-reactive T cell receptors were following Ad26.COV2.S vaccination. Blinding of investigators to trial group allocation was maintained during experiments and outcome assessment. What the study reported, not specific to this receptor: Compared with placebo recipients, Ad26.COV2.S recipients showed higher spike-specific TCR breadth (P = 0.0014). After vaccination, substantial breadth of spike-specific CD8+ and CD4+ T cell responses was reported. It was noted by the authors that total T cell responses may have been underestimated by the TCR breadth and depth analyses. Vaccine and placebo recipients had similar non-spike TCR breadth, a finding consistent with the vaccine containing only spike. Comparing responses between vaccine doses or regimens was not something the study was powered to do.

The sequence came from a person between 18 and 65 years old who received the Ad26.COV2.S COVID-19 vaccine or a placebo. The chain employs TRBV6-2 or TRBV6-3 and TRBJ2-1, with TRBD2 identical over 7 junction bases. Sequencing was performed on peripheral blood, taken in a trial of Ad26.COV2.S vaccine versus placebo. The CDR3 in this case is CASSNPELAYKNEQFF. The nucleotides are TGTGCCAGCAGCAACCCGGAACTAGCGTATAAGAATGAGCAGTTCTTC.